This entry features one TCR beta chain sequence. What it recognizes is unknown. These data are taken from a study of vaccination effects on CD4 cells after COVID-19. Notes on the study in general: Only 1 of 255 vaccine-induced clones from healthy vaccinees cross-reacted with common cold coronaviruses.

Only in-frame clones appear in the TCRdb table, and some are missing; sequencing was by immunoSEQ multiplex PCR. The data show approximately 61,000 clones, about 81% seen once. Following 10 days of culture, CD4+ T cells were isolated. Of the BNT162b2 and mRNA-1273 vaccines, participants received two doses of one or the other. The vaccine recipients had no prior SARS-CoV-2 infection, with negative nucleocapsid antibodies. Half-medium replacement with IL-2 medium occurred on days 3 and 7. The V and J ends lost 6 bases and 1 base respectively, with 9 bases between them. Germline CDR1 reads ENHRY; CDR2 reads SYGVKD. This CDR3 has 13 amino acids.

This TCR was recovered from a human donor who received a COVID-19 vaccine. This specimen consisted of CD4+ T cells from PBMCs cultured without peptide, obtained after COVID-19 vaccination. This chain connects TRBV10-3 to TRBJ1-1; D gene ambiguous. The CDR3 DNA is TGTGCCATCAGGCGGAAGGAGAACACTGAAGCTTTCTTT. The encoded protein is CAIRRKENTEAFF.